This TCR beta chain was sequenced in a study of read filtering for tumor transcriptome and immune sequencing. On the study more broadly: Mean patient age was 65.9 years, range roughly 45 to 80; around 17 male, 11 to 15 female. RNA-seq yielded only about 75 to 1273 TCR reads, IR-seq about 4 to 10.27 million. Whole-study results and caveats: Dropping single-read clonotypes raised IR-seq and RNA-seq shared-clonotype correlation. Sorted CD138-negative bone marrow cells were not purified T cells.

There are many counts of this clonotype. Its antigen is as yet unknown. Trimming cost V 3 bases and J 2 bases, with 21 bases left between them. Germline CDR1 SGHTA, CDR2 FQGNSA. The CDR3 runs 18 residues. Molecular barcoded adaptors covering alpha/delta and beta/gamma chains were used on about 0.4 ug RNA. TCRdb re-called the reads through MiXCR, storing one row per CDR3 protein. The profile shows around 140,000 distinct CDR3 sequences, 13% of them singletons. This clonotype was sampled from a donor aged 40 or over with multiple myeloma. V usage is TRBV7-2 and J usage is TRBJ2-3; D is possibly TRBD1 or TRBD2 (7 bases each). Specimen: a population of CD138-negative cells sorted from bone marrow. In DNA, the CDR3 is TGTGCCAGCAGCTTCTACAGGGGATGGCGGGAGACCACAGATACGCAGTATTTT. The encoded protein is CASSFYRGWRETTDTQYF.